This paragraph reports one TCR beta chain. Its specificity is not known. V lost 4 bases and J 5 bases, leaving 10 bases between the germline ends. The CDR3 runs 13 residues. From germline, CDR1 is SGHNT and CDR2 YYREEE (reference sequence). Donors consisted of healthy bone marrow donors. These data originate in a study of cytomegalovirus exposure and HLA in healthy donors. A multiplex PCR was run with 60 Vbeta primers and 13 Jbeta primers. Assay used: immunoSEQ multiplex PCR; TCRdb lists only in-frame clones, some missing. The profile covers about 150,000 clones, with 78% appearing a single time and over 2.5% taken by the ten largest. Study outcomes and limitations: The study recorded some 160 TCR beta chains that were cytomegalovirus-associated. Earlier results showed most TCR beta V segments being productive about 90% or about 30% of the time.

V usage is TRBV5-4 and J usage is TRBJ2-1, with D hard to call. The sequenced sample consisted of PBMCs. This clonotype was obtained from a woman aged 50 to 65 in good health and CMV-seropositive. CDR3 in amino acids: CASSLDSNNEQFF. The CDR3 DNA is TGTGCCAGCAGCCTCGACTCGAACAATGAGCAGTTCTTC. The whole variable domain, filled in from reference TRBV5-4 and TRBJ2-1, reads ETGVTQSPTHLIKTRGQQVTLRCSSQSGHNTVSWYQQALGQGPQFIFQYYREEENGRGNFPPRFSGLQFPNYSSELNVNALELDDSALYLCASSLDSNNEQFFGPGTRLTVL.